This TCR beta chain was sequenced for a study of blood T cell repertoires in COVID-19. About the study: Some COVID-19 samples were acute and others convalescent; all came from the United States, Italy and Spain.

In the authors' workflow: Using reference gene primer amplification, nucleated cell counts were estimated. Here immunoSEQ multiplex PCR was the method, and the copy in TCRdb shows in-frame clones only, minus some. The V and J calls and the clone size are those of that table, but D and trimming were determined from the DNA. The sample gives some 200,000 clones, about 85% of which show up once; about 2.4% is in the top ten. Unmatched junction bases numbered 9, after V lost 1 base and J lost 6 bases. The germline gives CDR1 LGHNA, CDR2 YNFKEQ. The CDR3 covers 16 residues. The genes are TRBV4-2 and TRBJ1-2, with 9 positions matching TRBD1. This TCR derives from a woman in her 30s who had recovered from COVID-19. The source material was PBMCs or T cells enriched from blood (not recorded which). CDR3: CASSQVLGDRVDGYTF. The CDR3 bases are TGTGCCAGCAGCCAAGTTCTGGGGGACAGGGTCGATGGCTACACCTTC.